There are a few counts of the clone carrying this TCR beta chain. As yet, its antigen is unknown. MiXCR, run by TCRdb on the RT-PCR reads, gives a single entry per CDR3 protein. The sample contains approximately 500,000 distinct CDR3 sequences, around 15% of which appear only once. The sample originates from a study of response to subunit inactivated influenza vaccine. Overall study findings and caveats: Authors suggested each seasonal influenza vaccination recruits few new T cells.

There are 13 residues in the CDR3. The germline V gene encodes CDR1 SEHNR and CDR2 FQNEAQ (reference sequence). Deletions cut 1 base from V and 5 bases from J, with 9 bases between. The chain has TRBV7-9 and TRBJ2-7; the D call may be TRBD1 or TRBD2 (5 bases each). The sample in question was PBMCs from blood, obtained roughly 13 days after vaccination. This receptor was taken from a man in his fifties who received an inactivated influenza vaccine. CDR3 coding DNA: TGTGCCAGCAGCTTAGGGGGGAACAACGAGCAGTACTTC. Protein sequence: CASSLGGNNEQYF.